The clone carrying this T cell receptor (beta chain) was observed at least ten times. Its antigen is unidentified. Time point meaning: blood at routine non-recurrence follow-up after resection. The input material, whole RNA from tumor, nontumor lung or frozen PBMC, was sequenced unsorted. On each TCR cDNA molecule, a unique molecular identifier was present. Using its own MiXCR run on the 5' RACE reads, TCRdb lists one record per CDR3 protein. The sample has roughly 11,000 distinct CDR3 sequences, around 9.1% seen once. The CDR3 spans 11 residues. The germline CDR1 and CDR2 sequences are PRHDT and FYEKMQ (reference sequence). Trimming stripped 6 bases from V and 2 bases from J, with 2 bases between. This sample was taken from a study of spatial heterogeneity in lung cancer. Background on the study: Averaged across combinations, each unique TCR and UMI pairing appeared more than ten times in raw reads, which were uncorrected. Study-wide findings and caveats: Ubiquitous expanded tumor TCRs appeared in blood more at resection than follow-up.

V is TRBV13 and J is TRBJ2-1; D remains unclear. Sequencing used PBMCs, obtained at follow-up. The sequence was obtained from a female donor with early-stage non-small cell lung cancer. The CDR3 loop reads CASRAYNEQFF. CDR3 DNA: TGTGCCAGCAGGGCCTACAATGAGCAGTTCTTC.